This TCR beta chain was sequenced for a study of technical replicates of blood from four donors. TCRdb keeps only in-frame clones here, not all; method: immunoSEQ multiplex PCR. The repertoire holds more than 65,000 clones, with around 90% as singletons. CDR3 size: 14 residues. Germline CDR1 reads MDHEN; CDR2 reads SYDVKM. Trimming took 4 bases from V and 6 from J; bases not matched to a gene: 6. This sequence was found in a human donor in good health. Some clones in this sample may be carry-over from other donors' samples. This rearrangement joins TRBV28 to TRBJ1-2; TRBD1 aligns across 9 bases. Sequencing was carried out using PBMCs. The CDR3 bases are TGTGCCAGCAGTTCCCGGACAGGGGAAAATGGCTACACCTTC. This gives the protein CASSSRTGENGYTF.